The 10 T cell receptor beta chains listed next were all sequenced from one sample in a study of cytomegalovirus exposure and HLA in healthy donors. PCR amplification relied on 60 Vbeta primers (plus 13 Jbeta primers). Sequencing used immunoSEQ multiplex PCR; TCRdb keeps in-frame clones, though not all of them. The sample lists 200,000 to 250,000 clones; 77% were seen once. Sequenced: PBMCs. These receptor sequences come from an older woman in good health and CMV-seropositive.

Of note for this clone: The same CDR3 is also encoded by other DNA sequences in this sample. The V gene is TRBV11-2, the J gene TRBJ1-2; unclear D gene. The germline V and J ends were trimmed by 1 base and 2 bases, with 5 bases remaining between them. Germline V gives CDR1 SGHAT, CDR2 FQNNGV. This CDR3 has 13 amino acids. The CDR3, as DNA: TGTGCCAGCAGCTTAGGTCGGAACTATGGCTACACCTTC. Protein sequence: CASSLGRNYGYTF.

This chain joins TRBV5-4 and TRBJ2-5; TRBD1 matches at 7 bases. Germline CDR1 SGHNT, CDR2 YYREEE (reference sequence). With 4 bases clipped from V and 5 bases from J, the junction kept 17 bases outside the gene matches. The CDR3 sequence is 17 residues long. The CDR3 here is CASSGRQRQGRLETQYF. Written as DNA, the CDR3 is TGTGCCAGCAGCGGCCGACAAAGACAGGGACGGTTGGAGACCCAGTACTTC.

The chain recombines TRBV2 with TRBJ1-4; 7 nucleotides agree with TRBD1. The V and J ends lost 5 bases and 4 bases, in that order; junction bases with no gene match: 7. This CDR3 is 15 amino acids long. CDR1 is SNHLY, CDR2 FYNNEI, per germline. The CDR3 DNA follows: TGTGCCAGCAGTCAGGGGGAGAGCCTTAATGAAAAACTGTTTTTT. Translating gives CASSQGESLNEKLFF.

This clone was detected only once. V and J are TRBV6-1 and TRBJ1-4, with 7 bases identical to TRBD1. Germline assignment: CDR1 MNHNS and CDR2 SASEGT. Unmatched junction bases numbered 6, after V lost 6 bases and J lost 8 bases. The CDR3 runs to 13 residues. CDR3 sequence reads: CASRRTGEEKLFF. The CDR3 coding sequence is TGTGCCAGCAGAAGAACAGGGGAAGAAAAACTGTTTTTT.

The rearrangement joins TRBV7-2 to TRBJ1-2, with D hard to call. CDR3 length equals 13 residues. Germline assignment: CDR1 SGHTA and CDR2 FQGNSA. Between the trimmed V and J ends, which lost 1 base and 8 bases, there was a span of 11 bases. In DNA form, the CDR3 reads TGTGCCAGCAGCTTAGAACGTAGAGGAGGCTACACCTTC. This translates into CASSLERRGGYTF.

The chain links TRBV19 to TRBJ2-7; 9 bases line up with TRBD1. The V segment lost 0 bases and the J segment 8 bases; nucleotides outside the gene matches: 5. The CDR3 totals 14 residues. Germline-derived CDR1 and CDR2 are LNHDA and SQIVND (reference sequence). CDR3 bases: TGTGCCAGTAGTATAGACCTCGGGACAGGGAAGCAGTACTTC. Protein: CASSIDLGTGKQYF.

This chain links TRBV5-1 with TRBJ1-1; TRBD1 aligns across 12 bases. V lost 7 bases to trimming and J lost 1 base; unmatched junction nucleotides: 5. This CDR3 is built from 15 residues. Germline V lookup: CDR1 SGHRS, CDR2 YFSETQ. The CDR3 sequence is CASLSGQGANTEAFF. The DNA of the CDR3 is TGCGCCAGCCTATCGGGACAGGGGGCGAACACTGAAGCTTTCTTT. The whole variable domain, remainder taken from reference TRBV5-1 and TRBJ1-1, is KAGVTQTPRYLIKTRGQQVTLSCSPISGHRSVSWYQQTPGQGLQFLFEYFSETQRNKGNFPGRFSGRQFSNSRSEMNVSTLELGDSALYLCASLSGQGANTEAFFGQGTRLTVV.

In nucleotides, the CDR3 is TGTGCCAGCAGTGAAAAGGAGGGGCGTAGGCTAGCGGGTGGCTACGAGCAGTACTTC. Translating gives CASSEKEGRRLAGGYEQYF. J is TRBJ2-7 and V is TRBV6-1; 8 bases fit TRBD2. With V trimmed by 2 bases and J by 3 bases, 18 bases remained unmatched. CDR1 is MNHNS, CDR2 SASEGT, per germline. This CDR3 comprises 19 residues.

This chain uses TRBV5-1 with TRBJ1-2, with a weak D call TRBD1 (5 bases). Germline CDR1 SGHRS, CDR2 YFSETQ. CDR3 size: 15 residues. The germline V and J ends were trimmed by 0 bases and 3 bases, with 12 bases remaining between them. The CDR3 nucleotides are TGCGCCAGCAGCTTGGCGGGGGTTGGGGACTATGGCTACACCTTC. This gives the protein CASSLAGVGDYGYTF.

As regards this clone: One end of the junction fails to match germline, which may point to a read error. The chain couples TRBV7-9 to TRBJ1-2; D possibly corresponds to TRBD1 (6 bases). Germline assignment: CDR1 SEHNR and CDR2 FQNEAQ (reference sequence). CDR3 length equals 17 residues. CDR3 sequence: CSSSLGVGSGVKYGYTF. The DNA of the CDR3 is TGTTCCAGCAGCTTAGGGGTTGGGTCAGGGGTAAAGTATGGCTACACCTTC.